The TCR beta chain described here comes from a study of cytomegalovirus exposure and HLA in healthy donors. After removal of 6 bases from V and 1 base from J, the junction contained 8 bases not matched to a gene. The germline gives CDR1 LNHDA, CDR2 SQIVND (reference sequence). CDR3 length: 16 residues. This clone has just a few counts. Vbeta (60) and Jbeta (13) primers were used in the PCR. The data were produced by immunoSEQ multiplex PCR, yet TCRdb's version contains in-frame clones alone and is incomplete. Of 100,000 to 150,000 clones listed, about four fifths were seen once; the top ten hold approximately 1.5%.

The chain couples TRBV19 to TRBJ1-5; 8 bases map to TRBD1. The sequence derives from a woman aged 40 to 55 in good health and CMV-seronegative. Sequencing was done on a sample of PBMCs. CDR3 residues: CASSGPYRGSNQPQHF. In DNA, the CDR3 is TGTGCCAGTAGCGGACCTTACAGGGGGAGCAATCAGCCCCAGCATTTT. The full variable domain, its missing parts supplied by reference TRBV19 and TRBJ1-5, is DGGITQSPKYLFRKEGQNVTLSCEQNLNHDAMYWYRQDPGQGLRLIYYSQIVNDFQKGDIAEGYSVSREKKESFPLTVTSAQKNPTAFYLCASSGPYRGSNQPQHFGDGTRLSIL.